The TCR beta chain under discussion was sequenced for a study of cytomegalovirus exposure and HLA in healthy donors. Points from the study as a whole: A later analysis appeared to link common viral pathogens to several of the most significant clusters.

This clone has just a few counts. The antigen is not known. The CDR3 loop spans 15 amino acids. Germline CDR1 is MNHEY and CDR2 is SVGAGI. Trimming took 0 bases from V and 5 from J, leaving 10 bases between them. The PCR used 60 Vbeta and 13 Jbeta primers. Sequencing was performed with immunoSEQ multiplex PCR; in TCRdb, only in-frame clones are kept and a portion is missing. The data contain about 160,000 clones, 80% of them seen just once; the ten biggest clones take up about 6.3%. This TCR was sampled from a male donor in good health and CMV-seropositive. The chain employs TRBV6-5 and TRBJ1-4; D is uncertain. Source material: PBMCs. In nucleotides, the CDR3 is TGTGCCAGCAGTTACTCTGGAAGGGAGAATGAAAAACTGTTTTTT. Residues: CASSYSGRENEKLFF.